This T cell receptor (beta chain) is from a study of T cells of healthy individuals. Ten or more counts support this clonotype. Trimming removed 3 bases from V and 6 bases from J, with 18 bases in between. CDR1 is DFQATT and CDR2 is SNEGSKA in the germline V gene (reference sequence). CDR3 length: 14 residues. TCRdb passed the 5' RACE reads through MiXCR, listing each CDR3 protein once. This sample yields 45,000 to 60,000 distinct CDR3 sequences, of which roughly 14% are seen a single time; roughly 16% belongs to the top ten. The clonotype originates from a human donor in good health. The chain recombines TRBV20-1 with TRBJ2-7; no firm D call. The DNA for the CDR3 is TGCAGTGCTAGTGGTGTCCCCCGGGCGAGCGAGCAGTACTTC. Translation: CSASGVPRASEQYF.